This T cell receptor beta chain was profiled in a study of chemoradiotherapy in HPV16-positive cancers (dated 2022 in TCRdb). Context from the whole study: Functional T-cell assays on cells from a couple of HPV16-positive patients defined candidate HPV-specific T-cell clones and common TCR motifs. The study asked whether T-cell immunity to the HPV oncoproteins E6 and E7 changes during chemoradiotherapy and whether this immunity affects survival. The candidate HPV-specific TCRs and motifs were subsequently tracked in TCR repertoires obtained from 90 or so patients with HPV-related cancers.

The germline V end is reduced by 3 bases and the J end by 4 bases; junction bases left unmatched: 4. From the cysteine up to the phenylalanine, the CDR3 has a length of 15 residues. The CDR3 DNA has 45 bases and is translated from base 1. From the germline V gene (reference sequence), CDR1 is SGHNT and CDR2 is YYREEE. In regard to this clone: Its antigen target is currently unknown. Within one base of it there is no much larger clone, and no base qualities were kept.

Because repertoires were sampled repeatedly during chemoradiotherapy, clonal expansion in the tumor microenvironment could be followed. Receptor amplification or capture employed the immunoSEQ multiplex PCR assay. In its TCRdb copy, this immuneACCESS table keeps in-frame sequences only and misses some clones. Where compared with another copy, unresolved V genes explain less than half of these, and the others have no known cause. The sample has 65,000 to 80,000 clones on record, almost 90% of them singletons. Roughly 4.2% of the sample rests with the top ten. Broader findings and caveats from the paper: The functional definition of HPV-specific T cells came from only a couple of HPV16-positive patients, and the survival association was reported for HPV16-positive patients. Among HPV16-positive patients, expansion of HPV-responsive T cells during chemoradiotherapy was associated with better recurrence-free survival. Expansion of candidate HPV-specific clones and E7-related TCR motifs was observed in the tumor microenvironment during treatment, whereas no such expansion was observed for non-HPV-specific T cells.

The TCR originated in a human donor with HPV-associated anogenital cancer. The chain joins TRBV5-4 to TRBJ1-4; 9 of the junction bases match TRBD1. The sequenced sample was blood, obtained from a patient who underwent chemoradiotherapy. The DNA sequence follows: TGTGCCAGCAGCTACTTGGGACAGGGTAATGAAAAACTGTTTTTT. Its translation reads: CASSYLGQGNEKLFF.